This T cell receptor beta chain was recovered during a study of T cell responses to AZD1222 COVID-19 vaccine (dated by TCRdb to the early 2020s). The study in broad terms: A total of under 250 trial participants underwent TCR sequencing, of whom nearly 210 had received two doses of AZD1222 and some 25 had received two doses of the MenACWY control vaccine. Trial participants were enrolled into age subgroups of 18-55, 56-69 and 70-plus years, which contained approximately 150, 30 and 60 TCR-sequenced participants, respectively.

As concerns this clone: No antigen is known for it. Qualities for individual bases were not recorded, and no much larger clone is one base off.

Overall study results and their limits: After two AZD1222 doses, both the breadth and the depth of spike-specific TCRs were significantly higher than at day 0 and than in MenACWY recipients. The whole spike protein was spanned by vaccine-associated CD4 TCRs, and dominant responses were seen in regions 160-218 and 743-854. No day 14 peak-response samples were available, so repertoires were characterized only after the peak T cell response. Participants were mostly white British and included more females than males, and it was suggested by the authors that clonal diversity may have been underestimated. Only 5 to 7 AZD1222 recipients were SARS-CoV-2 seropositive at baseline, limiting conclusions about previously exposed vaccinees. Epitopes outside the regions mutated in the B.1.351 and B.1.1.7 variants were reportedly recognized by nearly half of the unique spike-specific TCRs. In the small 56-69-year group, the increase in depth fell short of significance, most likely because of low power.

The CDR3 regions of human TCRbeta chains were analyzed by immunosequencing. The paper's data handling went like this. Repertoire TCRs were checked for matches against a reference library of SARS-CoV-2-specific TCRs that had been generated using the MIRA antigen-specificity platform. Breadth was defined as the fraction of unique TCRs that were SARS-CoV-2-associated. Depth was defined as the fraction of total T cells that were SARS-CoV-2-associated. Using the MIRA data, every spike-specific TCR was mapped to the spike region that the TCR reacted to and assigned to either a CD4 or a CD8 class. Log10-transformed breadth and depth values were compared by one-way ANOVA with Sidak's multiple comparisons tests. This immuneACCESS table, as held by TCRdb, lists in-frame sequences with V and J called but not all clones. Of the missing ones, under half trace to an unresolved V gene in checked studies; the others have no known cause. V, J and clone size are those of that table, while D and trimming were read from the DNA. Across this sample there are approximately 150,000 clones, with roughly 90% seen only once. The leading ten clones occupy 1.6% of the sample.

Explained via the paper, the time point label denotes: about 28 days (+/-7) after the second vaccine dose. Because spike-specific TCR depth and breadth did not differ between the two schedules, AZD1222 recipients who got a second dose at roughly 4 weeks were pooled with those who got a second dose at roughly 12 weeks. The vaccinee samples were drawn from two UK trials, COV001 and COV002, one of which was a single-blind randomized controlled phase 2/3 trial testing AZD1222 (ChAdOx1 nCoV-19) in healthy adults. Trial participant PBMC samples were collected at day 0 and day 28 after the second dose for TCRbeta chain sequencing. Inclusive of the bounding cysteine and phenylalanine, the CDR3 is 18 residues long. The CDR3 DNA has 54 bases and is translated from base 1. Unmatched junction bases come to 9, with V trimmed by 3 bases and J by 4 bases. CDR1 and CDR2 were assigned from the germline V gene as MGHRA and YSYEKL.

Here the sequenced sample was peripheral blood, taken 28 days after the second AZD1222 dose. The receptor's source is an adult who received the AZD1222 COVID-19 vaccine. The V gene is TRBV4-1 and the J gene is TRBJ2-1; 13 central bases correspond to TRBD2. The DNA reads TGCGCCAGCAGCCACGAAACTAGCGGGGGGGCCTGGTACAATGAGCAGTTCTTC. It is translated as CASSHETSGGAWYNEQFF.